This entry is about one T cell receptor beta chain. The source of the sample is a study of blood T cell repertoires in COVID-19. Background on the study: Spain, Italy and the United States supplied samples that represented acute and convalescent COVID-19.

After removal of 2 bases from V and 7 bases from J, the junction contained 9 bases not matched to a gene. The CDR3 consists of 16 residues. Germline CDR1 is SNHLY and CDR2 is FYNNEI. Here immunoSEQ multiplex PCR was the method, and the copy in TCRdb shows in-frame clones only, minus some. The sample carries 300,000 to 400,000 clones, approximately 86% recorded once. Followed over time, Seattle patients had been enrolled while infection was active. Sequencing input: peripheral blood. The source is a woman aged 55-69 years with COVID-19, enrolled during active disease. This chain connects TRBV2 to TRBJ1-4; 8 bases are shared with TRBD1. CDR3 DNA: TGTGCCAGCAGTGAATTTCAGGGGGCTCTCAGTGAAAAACTGTTTTTT. Protein: CASSEFQGALSEKLFF.